This is a list of T cell receptor beta chains from one sample in a study of CD8 T cells in Susac syndrome. One entry per CDR3 protein results from TCRdb running MiXCR on the immunoSEQ multiplex PCR reads. Here the sample spans 200,000 to 300,000 distinct CDR3 sequences, roughly 95% being singletons. The specimen sequenced was CD4+ T cells from PBMCs. The receptor source for this set is a human donor with multiple sclerosis. Both conserved end residues are part of each CDR3. The D gene is left open where the match is weak. Size tells how often a clone was seen (once, few, many) or the class of an expanded clone, and some rows leave it out.

v_call: TRBV12-3/TRBV12-4
clone_size: -
j_call: TRBJ1-4
d_call: -
cdr3_nt: TGTGCCAGCACCCGGACAAGGCATGAAAAACTGTTTTTT
cdr3_aa: CASTRTRHEKLFF

v_call: TRBV28
clone_size: -
j_call: TRBJ1-5
d_call: TRBD1
cdr3_nt: TGTGCCACTCGGGCAGGGGGAGTGGGCAATCAGCCCCAGCATTTT
cdr3_aa: CATRAGGVGNQPQHF

v_call: TRBV6-1
clone_size: -
j_call: TRBJ1-1
d_call: -
cdr3_nt: TGTGCCAGCACAGGGGACATGAACACTGAAGCTTTCTTT
cdr3_aa: CASTGDMNTEAFF

v_call: TRBV20-1
clone_size: -
j_call: TRBJ2-1
d_call: TRBD2
cdr3_nt: TGCAGTGCTAAGCGGGGGGGCCCCAATGAGCAGTTCTTC
cdr3_aa: CSAKRGGPNEQFF

v_call: TRBV20-1
clone_size: -
j_call: TRBJ2-5
d_call: -
cdr3_nt: TGCAGTGCTAGAGACGGCGCGGAGCCTCAAGAGACCCAGTACTTC
cdr3_aa: CSARDGAEPQETQYF

v_call: TRBV29-1
clone_size: -
j_call: TRBJ1-1
d_call: -
cdr3_nt: TGCAGCGTTGGAGGGGGTTTTGGGGGCACTGAAGCTTTCTTT
cdr3_aa: CSVGGGFGGTEAFF

v_call: TRBV27
clone_size: -
j_call: TRBJ1-4
d_call: TRBD1
cdr3_nt: TGTGCCAGCAGTTTCCGCGGACAGGGAGTTTTCTCAACTAATGAAAAACTGTTTTTT
cdr3_aa: CASSFRGQGVFSTNEKLFF

v_call: TRBV15
clone_size: -
j_call: TRBJ2-5
d_call: TRBD2
cdr3_nt: TGTGCCACCAGCAGAGAACTAGCGGGGTCAGAGACCCAGTACTTC
cdr3_aa: CATSRELAGSETQYF

v_call: TRBV5-1
clone_size: once
j_call: TRBJ2-1
d_call: TRBD1
cdr3_nt: TGCGCCAGCAGCTTAAGGACAGGGGTATCCAATGAGCAGTTCTTC
cdr3_aa: CASSLRTGVSNEQFF

v_call: TRBV19
clone_size: -
j_call: TRBJ1-2
d_call: -
cdr3_nt: TGTGCCAGTAGTATAGTCGGCAACTATGGCTACACCTTC
cdr3_aa: CASSIVGNYGYTF

v_call: TRBV12-3/TRBV12-4
clone_size: -
j_call: TRBJ1-2
d_call: -
cdr3_nt: TGTGCCAGCAGTTTAAGTCCTTATGGACGAAGTAACTATGGCTACACCTTC
cdr3_aa: CASSLSPYGRSNYGYTF

v_call: TRBV7-8
clone_size: -
j_call: TRBJ2-2
d_call: -
cdr3_nt: TGTGCCAGCAGCCGCCTAACCGGGGAGCTGTTTTTT
cdr3_aa: CASSRLTGELFF

v_call: TRBV6-1
clone_size: -
j_call: TRBJ1-1
d_call: -
cdr3_nt: TGTGCCAGCAGTGAAGCGCTCATAGGGGTTGAAGCTTTCTTT
cdr3_aa: CASSEALIGVEAFF

v_call: TRBV4-1
clone_size: -
j_call: TRBJ2-7
d_call: TRBD1
cdr3_nt: TGCGCCAGCAGCCAACCCGGGACAGGGAATTACGAGCAGTACTTC
cdr3_aa: CASSQPGTGNYEQYF

v_call: TRBV20-1
clone_size: -
j_call: TRBJ1-5
d_call: TRBD1
cdr3_nt: TGCAGTGTCCCGGGACAGACCTATCAGCCCCAGCATTTT
cdr3_aa: CSVPGQTYQPQHF

v_call: TRBV27
clone_size: -
j_call: TRBJ1-3
d_call: -
cdr3_nt: TGTGCCTCCCGGGACCCTGGAAACACCATATATTTT
cdr3_aa: CASRDPGNTIYF

v_call: TRBV29-1
clone_size: -
j_call: TRBJ2-3
d_call: TRBD1
cdr3_nt: TGCAGCGTTGCCTGGACAGGGTCAGATACGCAGTATTTT
cdr3_aa: CSVAWTGSDTQYF

v_call: TRBV20-1
clone_size: -
j_call: TRBJ1-1
d_call: -
cdr3_nt: TGCAGTGCCGAACCACGGTATTCTGGAGCTTTCTTT
cdr3_aa: CSAEPRYSGAFF

v_call: TRBV21-1
clone_size: -
j_call: TRBJ2-3
d_call: -
cdr3_nt: TGTGCCAGCAGTCGAGGGGCGGTCACAGATACGCAGTATTTT
cdr3_aa: CASSRGAVTDTQYF

v_call: TRBV9
clone_size: -
j_call: TRBJ1-4
d_call: TRBD1
cdr3_nt: TGTGCCAGCAGCCTAGGACAGGAAAATGAAAAACTGTTTTTT
cdr3_aa: CASSLGQENEKLFF

v_call: TRBV20-1
clone_size: once
j_call: TRBJ1-4
d_call: -
cdr3_nt: TGCAGTGCTCAGACATCCGGAAAACTGTTTTTT
cdr3_aa: CSAQTSGKLFF

v_call: TRBV2
clone_size: -
j_call: TRBJ2-7
d_call: TRBD2
cdr3_nt: TGTGCCAGCAGGAGCGGGGGGGCAGCCTACGAGCAGTACTTC
cdr3_aa: CASRSGGAAYEQYF

v_call: TRBV27
clone_size: few
j_call: TRBJ1-1
d_call: TRBD1
cdr3_nt: TGTGCCAGCGGTACAGGGGGCGTAGCTTTCTTT
cdr3_aa: CASGTGGVAFF

v_call: TRBV5-1
clone_size: -
j_call: TRBJ2-1
d_call: TRBD2
cdr3_nt: TGCGCCAGCAGCTTAGTTAGCGGGGGGTTCGGTGAGCAGTTCTTC
cdr3_aa: CASSLVSGGFGEQFF